The clone carrying this T cell receptor beta chain was observed a few times. The data are from a study of beta chain features in type 1 diabetes. Expressed TCRB transcripts were sequenced after all isolated RNA was converted to cDNA. Profiling relied on immunoSEQ multiplex PCR, and the TCRdb table lists in-frame clones only, not all of them. The repertoire holds under 400,000 clones, with around 19% as singletons. Sorted CD4+ subsets: naive, central memory, regulatory, stem cell-like memory (CD45RO/CCR7/CD25/CD127/CD95/CD27 panel). Trimming removed 3 bases at V and 1 base at J, with 12 bases between. The CDR3 covers 15 residues. Germline values: CDR1 SGHRS, CDR2 YFSETQ.

Material: naive CD4+ T cells from blood. The chain links TRBV5-1 to TRBJ2-3; tentatively, D is TRBD2 (7 bases). The sequence came from a woman younger than 30 in good health. Here the CDR3 reads CASSYSGGGTDTQYF. The CDR3 region has the DNA TGCGCCAGCAGCTATTCGGGGGGCGGCACAGATACGCAGTATTTT.